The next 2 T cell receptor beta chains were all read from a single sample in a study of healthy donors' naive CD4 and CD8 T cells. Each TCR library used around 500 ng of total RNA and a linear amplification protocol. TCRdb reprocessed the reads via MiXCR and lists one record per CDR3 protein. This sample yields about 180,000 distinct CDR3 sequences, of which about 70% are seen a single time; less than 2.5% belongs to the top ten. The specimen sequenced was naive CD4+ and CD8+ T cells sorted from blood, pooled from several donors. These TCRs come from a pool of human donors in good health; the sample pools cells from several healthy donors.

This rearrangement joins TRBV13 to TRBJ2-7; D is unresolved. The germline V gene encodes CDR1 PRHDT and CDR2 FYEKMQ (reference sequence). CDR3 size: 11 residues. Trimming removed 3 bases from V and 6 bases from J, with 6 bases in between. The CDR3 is CASSFGPEQYF. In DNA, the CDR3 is TGTGCCAGCAGCTTCGGGCCCGAGCAGTACTTC.

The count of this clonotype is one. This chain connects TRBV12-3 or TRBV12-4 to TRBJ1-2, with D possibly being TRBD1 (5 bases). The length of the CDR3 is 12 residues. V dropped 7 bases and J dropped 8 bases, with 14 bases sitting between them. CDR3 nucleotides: TGTGCCAGCACCCAGGGCAGGGTGGGCTACACCTTC. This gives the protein CASTQGRVGYTF.